The entry below gives a single T cell receptor beta chain sequence along with its context. Its antigen is not identified. This sample stems from a study of PD-1 blockade in classical Hodgkin lymphoma. The study, taken as a whole, reports: There was a significant rise in CD4+ TCR diversity by C4D1, with no such rise for CD8+. Diversity similar to that of newly diagnosed patients was seen at baseline in complete responders. Prior therapy or disease activity may underlie the repertoire differences, whose causes remain undefined.

Per the germline V gene, CDR1 is ENHRY and CDR2 is SYGVKD. The CDR3 length is 11 residues. V gave up 3 bases and J gave up 12 bases, with 12 bases separating them. Only in-frame clones appear in the TCRdb table, and some are missing; sequencing was by immunoSEQ multiplex PCR. The sample shows fewer than 25,000 clones, approximately 81% of them seen only once. All the patients suffered relapse after autologous stem cell transplantation, and brentuximab vedotin exposure differed. Complete response, partial response or progressive disease made up the best responses. The sequence came from a human donor with classical Hodgkin lymphoma. The chain combines TRBV10-3 with TRBJ2-7; D not resolved. The source material was peripheral blood mononuclear cells (PBMCs), sampled before the second cycle of nivolumab. CDR3 amino acids: CAISDFGVGYF. The CDR3 DNA reads TGTGCCATCAGTGATTTTGGCGTGGGGTACTTC.